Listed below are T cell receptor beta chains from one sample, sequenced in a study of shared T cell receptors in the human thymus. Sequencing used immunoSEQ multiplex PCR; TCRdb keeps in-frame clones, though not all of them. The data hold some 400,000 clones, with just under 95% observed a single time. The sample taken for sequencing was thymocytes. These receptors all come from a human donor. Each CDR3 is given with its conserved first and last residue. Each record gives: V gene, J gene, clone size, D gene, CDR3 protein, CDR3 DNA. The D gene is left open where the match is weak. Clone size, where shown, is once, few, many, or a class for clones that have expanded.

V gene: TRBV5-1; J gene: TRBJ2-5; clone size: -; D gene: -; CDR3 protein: CASSSLGSGQETQYF; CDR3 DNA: TGCGCCAGCAGCTCCCTAGGGAGCGGTCAAGAGACCCAGTACTTC
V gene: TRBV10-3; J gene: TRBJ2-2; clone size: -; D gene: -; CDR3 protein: CAISESTTCQGELFF; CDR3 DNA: TGTGCCATCAGTGAGTCGACCACCTGTCAGGGGGAGCTGTTTTTT
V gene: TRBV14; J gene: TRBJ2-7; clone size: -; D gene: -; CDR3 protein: CASSQDLELSYEQYF; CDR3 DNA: TGTGCCAGCAGCCAAGATTTGGAACTATCGTACGAGCAGTACTTC
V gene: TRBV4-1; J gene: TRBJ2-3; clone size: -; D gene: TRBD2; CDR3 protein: CASSQGLAGTDTQYF; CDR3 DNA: TGCGCCAGCAGCCAAGGGCTAGCGGGCACAGATACGCAGTATTTT
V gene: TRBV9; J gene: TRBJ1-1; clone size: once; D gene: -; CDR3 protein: CASSSRPGSSTEAFF; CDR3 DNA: TGTGCCAGCAGCTCCCGACCGGGCTCGTCCACTGAAGCTTTCTTT
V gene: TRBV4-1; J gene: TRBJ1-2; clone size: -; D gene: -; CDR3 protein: CASSQERREGGYTF; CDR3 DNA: TGCGCCAGCAGCCAAGAACGCAGGGAGGGCGGCTACACCTTC
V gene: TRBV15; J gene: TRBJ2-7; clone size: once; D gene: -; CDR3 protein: CATSRDPGGRAGKVDEQYF; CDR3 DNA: TGTGCCACCAGCAGAGATCCCGGAGGGCGGGCAGGGAAGGTGGATGAGCAGTACTTC
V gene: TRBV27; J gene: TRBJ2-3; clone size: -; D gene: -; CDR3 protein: CASSLSGSTDTQYF; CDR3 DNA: TGTGCCAGCAGTTTATCCGGTAGCACAGATACGCAGTATTTT
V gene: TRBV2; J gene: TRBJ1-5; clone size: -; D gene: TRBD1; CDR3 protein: CASSPGQGGDDQPQHF; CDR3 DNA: TGTGCCAGCAGTCCTGGACAGGGAGGAGATGATCAGCCCCAGCATTTT
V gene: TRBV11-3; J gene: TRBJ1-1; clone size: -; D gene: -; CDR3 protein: CASSPTGPPNTEAFF; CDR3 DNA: TGTGCCAGCAGCCCCACGGGGCCCCCGAACACTGAAGCTTTCTTT
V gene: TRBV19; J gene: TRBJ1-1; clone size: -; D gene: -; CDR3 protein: CASSPIQGLHTEAFF; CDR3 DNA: TGTGCCAGTAGTCCCATACAGGGACTCCACACTGAAGCTTTCTTT
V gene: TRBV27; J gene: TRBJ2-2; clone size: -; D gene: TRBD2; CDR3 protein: CASSLSPGLAGINTGELFF; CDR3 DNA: TGTGCCAGCAGTTTATCCCCCGGACTAGCGGGTATTAACACCGGGGAGCTGTTTTTT
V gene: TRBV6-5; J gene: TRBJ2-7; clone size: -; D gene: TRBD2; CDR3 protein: CASSYSKLAGTYEQYF; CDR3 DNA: TGTGCCAGCAGTTACTCGAAACTAGCGGGTACCTACGAGCAGTACTTC
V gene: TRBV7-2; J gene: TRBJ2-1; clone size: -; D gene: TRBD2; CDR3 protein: CASSLAGGRAYNEQFF; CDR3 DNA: TGTGCCAGCAGCTTAGCGGGTGGGAGGGCCTACAATGAGCAGTTCTTC
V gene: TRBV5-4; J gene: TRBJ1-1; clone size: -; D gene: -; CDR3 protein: CASSVRGVDDTEAFF; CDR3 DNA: TGTGCCAGCAGCGTCAGAGGGGTGGATGACACTGAAGCTTTCTTT
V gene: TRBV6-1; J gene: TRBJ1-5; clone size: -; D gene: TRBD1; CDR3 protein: CASAGDSDSNQPQHF; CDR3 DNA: TGTGCCAGCGCCGGGGACAGTGATAGCAATCAGCCCCAGCATTTT
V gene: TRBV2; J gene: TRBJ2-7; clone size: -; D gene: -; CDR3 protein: CASQTSQGMGVYEQYF; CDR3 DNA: TGTGCCAGCCAAACGAGCCAGGGGATGGGGGTCTACGAGCAGTACTTC
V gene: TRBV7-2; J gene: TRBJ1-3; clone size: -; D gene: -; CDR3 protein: CASSPRDIKTSGNTIYF; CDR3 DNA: TGTGCCAGCAGCCCACGGGACATTAAAACCTCTGGAAACACCATATATTTT
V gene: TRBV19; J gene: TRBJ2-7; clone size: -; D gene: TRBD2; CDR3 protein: CASSAHTEVSGSYEQYF; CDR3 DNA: TGTGCCAGTAGTGCCCACACCGAGGTTAGCGGGAGTTACGAGCAGTACTTC
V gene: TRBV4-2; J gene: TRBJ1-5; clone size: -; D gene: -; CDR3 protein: CASSQDPGGFNQPQHF; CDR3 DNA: TGTGCCAGCAGCCAAGATCCAGGAGGCTTCAATCAGCCCCAGCATTTT
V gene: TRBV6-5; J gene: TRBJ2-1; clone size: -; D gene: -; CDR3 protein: CASSYSRLNNEQFF; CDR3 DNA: TGTGCCAGCAGTTACTCGAGGCTAAACAATGAGCAGTTCTTC
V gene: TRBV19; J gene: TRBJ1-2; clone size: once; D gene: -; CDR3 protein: CASSDPGGYGYTF; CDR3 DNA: TGTGCCAGTAGCGACCCCGGAGGCTATGGCTACACCTTC
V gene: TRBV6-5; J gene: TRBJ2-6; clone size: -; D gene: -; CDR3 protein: CASSYSGANVLTF; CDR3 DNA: TGTGCCAGCAGTTACTCTGGGGCCAACGTCCTGACTTTC
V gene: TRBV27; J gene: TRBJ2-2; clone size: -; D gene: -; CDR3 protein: CASSLRASNTGELFF; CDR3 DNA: TGTGCCAGCAGTTTACGAGCTTCGAACACCGGGGAGCTGTTTTTT
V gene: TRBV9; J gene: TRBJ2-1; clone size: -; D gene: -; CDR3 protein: CASSVALWTYNEQFF; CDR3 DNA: TGTGCCAGCAGCGTAGCCCTTTGGACCTACAATGAGCAGTTCTTC
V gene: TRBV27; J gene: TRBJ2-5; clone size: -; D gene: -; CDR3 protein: CASSPGPPGRETQYF; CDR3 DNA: TGTGCCAGCAGCCCGGGACCCCCCGGTCGGGAGACCCAGTACTTC
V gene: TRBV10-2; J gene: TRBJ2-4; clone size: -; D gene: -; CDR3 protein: CASSESSTFQYF; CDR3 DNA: TGCGCCAGCAGTGAATCATCGACCTTTCAGTACTTC
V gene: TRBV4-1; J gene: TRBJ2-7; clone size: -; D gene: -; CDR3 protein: CASSQLSAGAGTYEQYF; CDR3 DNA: TGCGCCAGCAGCCAACTCTCAGCAGGGGCGGGAACCTACGAGCAGTACTTC
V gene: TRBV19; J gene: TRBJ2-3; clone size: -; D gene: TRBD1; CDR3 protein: CASPRTRDRNCTDTQYF; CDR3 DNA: TGTGCCAGTCCCCGGACCCGGGACAGGAACTGCACAGATACGCAGTATTTT
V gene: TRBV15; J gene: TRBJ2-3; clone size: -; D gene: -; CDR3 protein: CATSRDREQADTQYF; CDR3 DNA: TGTGCCACCAGCAGAGATCGGGAGCAAGCAGATACGCAGTATTTT
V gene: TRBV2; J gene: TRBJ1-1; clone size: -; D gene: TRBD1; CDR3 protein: CASRKITGTGFSNTEAFF; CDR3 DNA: TGTGCCAGCAGGAAGATCACAGGGACAGGGTTTTCGAACACTGAAGCTTTCTTT
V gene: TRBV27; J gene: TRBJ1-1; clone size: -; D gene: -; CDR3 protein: CASSSRGNTEAFF; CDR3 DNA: TGTGCCAGCAGTTCAAGGGGGAACACTGAAGCTTTCTTT
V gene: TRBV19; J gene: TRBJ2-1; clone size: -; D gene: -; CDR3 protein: CASSSSGWSSYNEQFF; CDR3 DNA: TGTGCCAGTAGTTCGAGCGGGTGGAGCTCCTACAATGAGCAGTTCTTC
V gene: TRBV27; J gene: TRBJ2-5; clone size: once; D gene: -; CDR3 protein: CASSFRTGSPETQYF; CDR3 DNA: TGTGCCAGCAGTTTCCGAACAGGGTCCCCAGAGACCCAGTACTTC
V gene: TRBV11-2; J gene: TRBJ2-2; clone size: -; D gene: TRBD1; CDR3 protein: CASSPQTGPLTGELFF; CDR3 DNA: TGTGCCAGCAGCCCCCAGACAGGGCCTTTAACCGGGGAGCTGTTTTTT
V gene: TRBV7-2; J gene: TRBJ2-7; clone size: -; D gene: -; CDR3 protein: CASSSNQRRTYEQYF; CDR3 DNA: TGTGCCAGCAGCTCCAACCAGCGGAGGACCTACGAGCAGTACTTC
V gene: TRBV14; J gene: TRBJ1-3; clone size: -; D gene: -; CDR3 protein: CASSPSTRIRYNSGNTIYF; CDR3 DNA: TGTGCCAGCAGCCCTTCCACGCGCATTCGGTACAACTCTGGAAACACCATATATTTT
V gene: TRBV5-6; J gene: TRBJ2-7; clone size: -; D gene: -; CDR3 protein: CASSLVRPGHSYEQYF; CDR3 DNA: TGTGCCAGCAGCTTGGTTCGGCCGGGCCACTCCTACGAGCAGTACTTC
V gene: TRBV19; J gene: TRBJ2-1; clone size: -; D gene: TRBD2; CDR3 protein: CASSPAQREKGMASNEQFF; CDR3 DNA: TGTGCCAGTAGTCCCGCCCAGCGGGAGAAGGGCATGGCATCCAATGAGCAGTTCTTC
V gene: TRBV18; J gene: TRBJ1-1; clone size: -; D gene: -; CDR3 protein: CASSVGNLNTEAFF; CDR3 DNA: TGTGCCAGCTCAGTTGGAAATCTGAACACTGAAGCTTTCTTT
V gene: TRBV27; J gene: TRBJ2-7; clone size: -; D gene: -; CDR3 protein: CASSPWSQDSYEQYF; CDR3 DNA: TGTGCCAGCAGCCCATGGAGTCAAGACTCCTACGAGCAGTACTTC
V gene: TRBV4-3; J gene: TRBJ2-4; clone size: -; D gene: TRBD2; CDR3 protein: CASSPITSGLAKNIQYF; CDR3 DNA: TGCGCCAGCAGCCCCATCACTAGCGGGTTAGCCAAAAACATTCAGTACTTC
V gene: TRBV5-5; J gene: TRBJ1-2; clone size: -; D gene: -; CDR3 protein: CASSLKLGGDYGYTF; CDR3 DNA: TGTGCCAGCAGCTTGAAATTAGGGGGTGACTATGGCTACACCTTC
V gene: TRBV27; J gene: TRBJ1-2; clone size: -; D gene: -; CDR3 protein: CASSSVQQGIYGYTF; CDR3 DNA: TGTGCCAGCAGTTCCGTCCAACAGGGTATCTATGGCTACACCTTC
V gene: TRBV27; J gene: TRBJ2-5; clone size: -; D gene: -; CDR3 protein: CASSGHQQETQYF; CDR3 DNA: TGTGCCAGCAGTGGTCACCAACAAGAGACCCAGTACTTC
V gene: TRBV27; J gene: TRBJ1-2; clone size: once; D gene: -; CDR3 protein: CASSGGVYGYTF; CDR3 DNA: TGTGCCAGCAGTGGGGGTGTCTATGGCTACACCTTC